This is a list of T cell receptor beta chains from one sample in a study of identical twins. TCRdb fed the 5' RACE reads into MiXCR, producing one record per CDR3 protein. The table includes around 550,000 distinct CDR3 sequences, roughly 15% detected once. This same sample was also taken into another study, of yellow fever vaccine responses in identical twins.

Sequences were obtained from CD4+ T cells sorted from blood. Every receptor here comes from a woman younger than 30 in good health. The CDR3 runs from the conserved cysteine through the conserved F or W. A D gene is named only where the DNA matches it firmly. The size field is filled for only some rows; it gives once, few, many or a size class.

v_call,d_call,clone_size,j_call,cdr3_aa,cdr3_nt
TRBV5-1,.,.,TRBJ2-1,CASSRAGPGEQFF,TGCGCCAGCAGCAGGGCAGGGCCAGGTGAGCAGTTCTTC
TRBV14,.,few,TRBJ2-1,CASSRPDGRNNEQFF,TGTGCCAGCAGCCGACCAGACGGGAGAAACAATGAGCAGTTCTTC
TRBV5-1,.,.,TRBJ2-7,CASSLESNSGEQYF,TGCGCCAGCAGCTTGGAATCAAACTCAGGCGAGCAGTACTTC
TRBV5-1,.,many,TRBJ1-2,CASSLVGRDYGYTF,TGTGCCAGCAGCTTAGTAGGCCGAGACTATGGCTACACCTTC
TRBV28,.,.,TRBJ2-7,CASSSRQVANYEQYF,TGTGCCAGCAGTTCGAGACAGGTCGCGAACTACGAGCAGTACTTC
TRBV5-1,TRBD2,.,TRBJ2-1,CASSRGFTSGSPLNEQFF,TGCGCCAGCAGCCGGGGGTTCACTAGCGGGAGTCCCCTCAATGAGCAGTTCTTC
TRBV12-3/TRBV12-4,TRBD2,many,TRBJ2-3,CASSPRVAGRTDTQYF,TGTGCCAGCAGCCCCAGGGTAGCGGGCCGCACAGATACGCAGTATTTT
TRBV6-2/TRBV6-3,.,few,TRBJ1-2,CASSYPGAYGYTF,TGTGCCAGCAGTTACCCGGGGGCCTATGGCTACACCTTC
TRBV25-1,.,.,TRBJ2-1,CASSEYGLEQFF,TGTGCCAGCAGTGAATATGGGCTAGAGCAGTTCTTC
TRBV20-1,TRBD2,.,TRBJ2-7,CSASSVAGVGAYEQYF,TGCAGTGCTAGTTCGGTAGCGGGAGTTGGGGCCTACGAGCAGTACTTC
TRBV11-2,.,few,TRBJ2-3,CASSLDWRTVTSTDTQYF,TGTGCCAGCAGCTTAGATTGGCGGACAGTAACCTCCACAGATACGCAGTATTTT
TRBV19,.,few,TRBJ2-7,CASSLLGREAEQYF,TGTGCCAGTAGCCTCTTGGGCAGGGAGGCCGAGCAGTACTTC
TRBV5-1,.,.,TRBJ1-6,CASSLDSIASPLHF,TGCGCCAGCAGCTTGGACAGTATCGCTTCACCCCTCCACTTT
TRBV12-3/TRBV12-4,TRBD1,.,TRBJ1-2,CASRLGTGKGGYTF,TGTGCCAGCAGGTTAGGGACAGGGAAGGGTGGCTACACCTTC
TRBV12-3/TRBV12-4,.,many,TRBJ2-1,CASSSKSGLKQFF,TGTGCCAGCAGTTCAAAATCGGGACTTAAACAGTTCTTC
TRBV10-3,.,few,TRBJ1-3,CAISDPGRSSSGNTIYF,TGTGCCATCAGTGACCCGGGCAGGTCGAGCTCTGGAAACACCATATATTTT
TRBV20-1,.,few,TRBJ2-1,CSAPTYYNEQFF,TGCAGTGCTCCCACTTACTACAATGAGCAGTTCTTC
TRBV24-1,.,.,TRBJ2-1,CATSDRRLEQFF,TGTGCCACCAGTGACCGCAGACTAGAGCAGTTCTTC
TRBV9,.,.,TRBJ2-6,CASSARNYQGSSGANVLTF,TGTGCCAGCAGCGCCCGAAATTATCAGGGTTCCTCTGGGGCCAACGTCCTGACTTTC
TRBV29-1,TRBD2,.,TRBJ2-1,CSAMRTSGSYEQFF,TGCAGCGCTATGAGGACTAGCGGGAGCTATGAGCAGTTCTTC
TRBV25-1,TRBD1,many,TRBJ2-7,CASSGDRGSYEQYF,TGTGCCAGCAGTGGGGACAGGGGCTCCTACGAGCAGTACTTC
TRBV19,.,.,TRBJ2-7,CASTEQGSYEQYF,TGTGCCAGTACGGAACAGGGATCCTACGAGCAGTACTTC
TRBV5-4,.,few,TRBJ2-3,CASSHTGTDTQYF,TGTGCCAGCAGCCACACGGGTACCGATACGCAGTATTTT
TRBV14,TRBD2,many,TRBJ2-3,CASSWDYPNTDTQYF,TGTGCCAGCAGCTGGGACTACCCAAACACAGATACGCAGTATTTT
TRBV10-3,.,few,TRBJ1-1,CAISEIHHPENTEAFF,TGTGCCATCAGTGAGATCCACCATCCTGAGAACACTGAAGCTTTCTTT
TRBV24-1,.,.,TRBJ2-3,CATSDLDRPDTQYF,TGTGCCACCAGTGATTTGGACAGGCCAGATACGCAGTATTTT
TRBV5-1,.,few,TRBJ2-1,CASSTTGVNEQFF,TGCGCCAGCAGCACGACGGGGGTCAATGAGCAGTTCTTC
TRBV5-5,.,.,TRBJ2-1,CASSLGPEGYNEQFF,TGTGCCAGCAGCTTGGGTCCAGAGGGTTACAATGAGCAGTTCTTC
TRBV28,TRBD2,few,TRBJ2-5,CASSLGLAPQTQYF,TGTGCCAGCAGTTTAGGACTAGCTCCACAGACCCAGTACTTC
TRBV5-1,TRBD2,many,TRBJ2-1,CASSPRPGTSLNNEQFF,TGCGCCAGCAGCCCAAGACCCGGGACTAGCTTAAACAATGAGCAGTTCTTC
TRBV5-6,.,few,TRBJ1-5,CASSWQGTGNQPQHF,TGTGCCAGCAGCTGGCAGGGGACCGGCAATCAGCCCCAGCATTTT
TRBV2,.,.,TRBJ2-1,CASSDRSGEQFF,TGTGCCAGCAGTGACAGGTCGGGTGAGCAGTTCTTC
TRBV5-1,.,few,TRBJ2-7,CASRRGAYEQYF,TGCGCCAGCAGAAGGGGAGCCTACGAGCAGTACTTC
TRBV20-1,.,.,TRBJ1-3,CSARGAGFDLSGNTIYF,TGCAGTGCTAGAGGGGCAGGGTTCGATCTCTCTGGAAACACCATATATTTT
TRBV11-2,TRBD1,few,TRBJ1-2,CASSRGTVYGYTF,TGTGCCAGCAGCAGAGGGACAGTCTATGGCTACACCTTC
TRBV12-3/TRBV12-4,.,few,TRBJ2-5,CASLSEETQYF,TGTGCCAGCCTGTCGGAGGAGACCCAGTACTTC
TRBV12-3/TRBV12-4,TRBD1,many,TRBJ1-6,CASSPTGTESPLHF,TGTGCCAGCAGTCCAACCGGGACAGAATCACCCCTCCACTTT
TRBV3-1,TRBD2,.,TRBJ2-3,CASSQTSGRADTQYF,TGTGCCAGCAGCCAAACTAGCGGGAGGGCAGATACGCAGTATTTT
TRBV12-3/TRBV12-4,TRBD1,.,TRBJ2-6,CASSWGQTSGANVLTF,TGTGCCAGCAGTTGGGGACAGACCTCTGGGGCCAACGTCCTGACTTTC
TRBV6-5,.,.,TRBJ1-6,CASSYWGVGNSPLHF,TGTGCCAGCAGTTACTGGGGGGTCGGTAATTCACCCCTCCACTTT
TRBV20-1,.,.,TRBJ2-1,CSAEQGRNEQFF,TGCAGTGCTGAACAGGGCCGCAATGAGCAGTTCTTC
TRBV12-3/TRBV12-4,.,few,TRBJ1-2,CASTSGHLRANYGYTF,TGTGCCAGCACCAGCGGACATCTCAGGGCAAACTATGGCTACACCTTC
TRBV12-3/TRBV12-4,TRBD2,.,TRBJ2-3,CASSPSGSSNTQYF,TGTGCCAGCAGTCCTAGCGGGAGCTCAAATACGCAGTATTTT
TRBV6-5,.,.,TRBJ1-4,CASRGLRNVELFF,TGTGCCAGCAGGGGGCTTCGAAATGTGGAACTGTTTTTT
TRBV5-6,.,.,TRBJ1-2,CASILKGNYGYTF,TGTGCCAGCATCCTAAAGGGGAACTATGGCTACACCTTC
TRBV5-1,.,.,TRBJ2-2,CASSLPPGSTGELFF,TGCGCCAGCAGCTTGCCCCCGGGGAGCACCGGGGAGCTGTTTTTT
TRBV7-9,.,few,TRBJ2-3,CASSFGLVSTDTQYF,TGTGCCAGCAGCTTTGGTCTAGTCAGCACAGATACGCAGTATTTT
TRBV27,.,.,TRBJ2-3,CASSQPASWTQYF,TGTGCCAGCAGTCAGCCCGCTTCGTGGACGCAGTATTTT
TRBV11-2,TRBD1,.,TRBJ2-1,CASSPRQGSNEQFF,TGTGCCAGCAGCCCTCGACAGGGATCCAATGAGCAGTTCTTC
TRBV20-1,.,.,TRBJ2-3,CSARDSHTDTQYF,TGCAGTGCTAGAGATTCGCACACAGATACGCAGTATTTT
TRBV5-6,.,.,TRBJ2-2,CAISSGLPGWELFF,TGTGCCATCAGCTCCGGACTACCGGGCTGGGAGCTGTTTTTT
TRBV11-3,.,few,TRBJ2-7,CASSPASGREVEQYF,TGTGCCAGCAGCCCTGCCAGCGGCAGAGAAGTTGAGCAGTACTTC
TRBV7-2,TRBD1,few,TRBJ1-5,CASSLGQIQPQHF,TGTGCCAGCAGCTTGGGACAGATTCAGCCCCAGCATTTT